The 20 T cell receptor beta chains listed next were all sequenced from one sample in a study of blood T cell repertoires in COVID-19. Profiling relied on immunoSEQ multiplex PCR, and the TCRdb table lists in-frame clones only, not all of them. This sample yields tens of thousands of clones, of which around 84% are seen a single time; around 25% belongs to the top ten. Sequenced input: peripheral blood. These receptor sequences come from a man aged 55 to 70 with acute or convalescent COVID-19.

CDR3 region: CASSLDMNTEAFF. CDR3 DNA sequence: TGCGCCAGCAGCCTCGACATGAACACTGAAGCTTTCTTT. The chain couples TRBV5-1 to TRBJ1-1, with D unresolved. V lost 4 bases to trimming and J lost 0 bases, with 7 bases between them. Germline lookup yields CDR1 SGHRS and CDR2 YFSETQ. This CDR3 contains 13 residues.

The chain carries TRBV3-1 (or the pseudogene TRBV3-2) and TRBJ2-1; TRBD1 agrees at 7 bases. This CDR3 has 14 amino acids. Losses at the gene ends were 3 bases for V and 5 bases for J; bases not matched to a gene: 4. Germline CDR1 reads LGHDT; CDR2 reads YNNKEL (reference sequence). The CDR3 region is CASSQDRIDNEQFF. CDR3 bases: TGTGCCAGCAGCCAGGACAGGATAGACAATGAGCAGTTCTTC.

The chain carries TRBV28 and TRBJ1-2; tentative D call: TRBD1 (6 bases). Trimming cost V 4 bases and J 2 bases, with 11 bases left between them. The germline gives CDR1 MDHEN, CDR2 SYDVKM. This CDR3 spans 14 amino acids. The CDR3 nucleotides are TGTGCCAGCAGTTCAGGGGCGCCCAACTATGGCTACACCTTC. Its protein product is CASSSGAPNYGYTF.

The chain has TRBV28 and TRBJ2-7; 9 positions agree with TRBD1. CDR1 and CDR2 (germline): MDHEN, SYDVKM. This CDR3 region has 15 residues. V shed 3 bases and J 3 bases; nucleotides not matched to a gene: 6. CDR3 nucleotide sequence: TGTGCCAGCAGTTTCAAAGGACAGGGGCTCTACGAGCAGTACTTC. This translates into CASSFKGQGLYEQYF.

The V gene is TRBV28, the J gene TRBJ2-3; D remains unclear. The CDR3 loop spans 12 amino acids. In germline, CDR1 is MDHEN, CDR2 SYDVKM. Trimming removed 11 bases from V and 6 bases from J, with 15 bases in between. The CDR3 loop reads CASSVSRDTQYF. In DNA, the CDR3 is TGTGCCTCTAGTGTCTCGAGGGATACGCAGTATTTT.

This clone is a singleton in its sample. V and J are TRBV5-1 and TRBJ1-3, with TRBD1 matching 7 bases. CDR3 length: 16 residues. Germline V gives CDR1 SGHRS, CDR2 YFSETQ. Trimming cost V 2 bases and J 0 bases; bases outside gene matches: 5. The CDR3 protein is CASSFGQVYSGNTIYF. As DNA, the CDR3 is TGCGCCAGCAGCTTTGGACAGGTTTACTCTGGAAACACCATATATTTT.

The V call is TRBV28, the J call TRBJ1-1, with D uncertain. The germline gives CDR1 MDHEN, CDR2 SYDVKM. CDR3 size: 14 residues. V dropped 3 bases and J dropped 5 bases, with 13 bases sitting between them. The CDR3 loop reads CASSLGMSRTEAFF. Written as DNA, the CDR3 is TGTGCCAGCAGTTTGGGCATGAGTAGAACTGAAGCTTTCTTT.

J is TRBJ1-2 and V is TRBV6-5, with 7 positions matching TRBD1. The CDR3 extends over 16 amino acids. The germline gives CDR1 MNHEY, CDR2 SVGAGI. The junction had 11 bases not matched to a gene; V was cut back by 4 bases and J by 3 bases. CDR3 bases: TGTGCCAGCAGTTCCTCCGGGACAGAAAGCTACTATGGCTACACCTTC. Translation: CASSSSGTESYYGYTF.

The chain uses TRBV4-2 and TRBJ1-6, with TRBD1 identical over 10 bases. Germline CDR1 is LGHNA and CDR2 is YNFKEQ. V was pared by 4 bases and J by 13 bases, with 7 bases of the junction left unmatched. This CDR3 contains 14 residues. CDR3 DNA sequence: TGTGCCAGCAGCCCGGGACAGGGGCCATTCCCCCTCCACTTT. Residues: CASSPGQGPFPLHF.

CDR3 residues: CASSIETPVTGELFF. The CDR3, as DNA: TGTGCCAGTAGTATTGAGACACCGGTCACCGGGGAGCTGTTTTTT. V and J are TRBV19 and TRBJ2-2; D remains ambiguous. The CDR3 has 15 residues. Between the trimmed V and J ends, which lost 3 bases and 4 bases, there was a span of 12 bases. Germline V gene sequence: CDR1 LNHDA, CDR2 SQIVND (reference sequence).

The chain carries TRBV3-1 (or the pseudogene TRBV3-2) and TRBJ1-6, with TRBD1 matching 9 bases. CDR1 LGHDT and CDR2 YNNKEL come from the germline V gene (reference sequence). The CDR3 length is 15 residues. With V trimmed by 2 bases and J by 10 bases, 6 bases remained unmatched. The CDR3 loop reads CASSQPQGAGSPLHF. The DNA for the CDR3 is TGTGCCAGCAGCCAACCACAGGGGGCGGGCTCACCCCTCCACTTT.

V and J are TRBV9 and TRBJ2-5; no firm D call. CDR3 length: 14 residues. The V gene's germline CDR1 is SGDLS and CDR2 YYNGEE. Trimming took 0 bases from V and 4 from J, leaving 10 bases between them. The CDR3 nucleotides read TGTGCCAGCAGCGTAGGGTTGCTACCAGAGACCCAGTACTTC. It yields the protein CASSVGLLPETQYF.

The chain couples TRBV6-6 to TRBJ2-4, with D possibly TRBD1 on 6 matching bases. V was shortened by 5 bases and J by 3 bases, with 23 bases between the two germline ends. The germline CDR1 and CDR2 sequences are MNHNY and SVGAGI (reference sequence). The CDR3 contains 18 residues. The DNA of the CDR3 is TGTGCCAGCAGTCCCGTGGTAGGGGGTTCCTTTGGCAAAAACATTCAGTACTTC. Amino acid sequence: CASSPVVGGSFGKNIQYF.

CDR3 bases: TGTGCCAGCAGCCTGGCGGGACAGGGAGATCAGCCCCAGCATTTT. Encoded protein: CASSLAGQGDQPQHF. The chain recombines TRBV5-4 with TRBJ1-5; 9 bases are a match to TRBD1. The CDR3 is 15 amino acids. The germline CDR1 and CDR2 sequences are SGHNT and YYREEE (reference sequence). V shed 4 bases, J shed 5 bases, and the junction held 7 bases outside the gene matches.

The genes are TRBV28 and TRBJ2-7, with TRBD1 matching over 8 bases. Germline CDR1 reads MDHEN; CDR2 reads SYDVKM. CDR3 length: 15 residues. The V and J ends lost 3 bases and 4 bases, in that order; junction bases with no gene match: 8. The CDR3 DNA reads TGTGCCAGCAGTTTCACCGGGACAGGAAAGTACGAGCAGTACTTC. Protein sequence: CASSFTGTGKYEQYF.

The CDR3 sequence: CASKVAGGTYEQYF. Here the CDR3 DNA reads TGTGCCAGCAAGGTGGCGGGGGGAACCTACGAGCAGTACTTC. The chain employs TRBV11-2 and TRBJ2-7, with TRBD2 matching 8 bases. Trimming cost V 7 bases and J 2 bases; bases outside gene matches: 7. The CDR3 runs to 14 residues. Germline V gene lookup returns CDR1 SGHAT and CDR2 FQNNGV. Full variable domain (missing parts from reference TRBV11-2 and TRBJ2-7): EAGVAQSPRYKIIEKRQSVAFWCNPISGHATLYWYQQILGQGPKLLIQFQNNGVVDDSQLPKDRFSAERLKGVDSTLKIQPAKLEDSAVYLCASKVAGGTYEQYFGPGTRLTVT.

This clone was detected a few times. The chain is built from TRBV6-2 or TRBV6-3 and TRBJ1-2; TRBD1 aligns across 9 bases. The ends lost 5 bases at V and 6 bases at J; junction bases unmatched: 1. The CDR3 loop spans 12 amino acids. CDR1 and CDR2 (germline): MNHEY, SVGEGT. CDR3 in amino acids: CASSTGGDGYTF. CDR3 nucleotides: TGTGCCAGCAGTACAGGGGGCGATGGCTACACCTTC.

The sample holds a few counts of this clone. The chain combines TRBV28 with TRBJ2-5; TRBD2 matches 7 bases. CDR3 size: 12 residues. V shed 8 bases, J shed 5 bases, and the junction held 5 bases outside the gene matches. The germline V gene has CDR1 MDHEN and CDR2 SYDVKM. The CDR3 loop reads CASCSGGETQYF. The CDR3 DNA follows: TGTGCCAGCTGTTCCGGGGGGGAGACCCAGTACTTC.

Concerning this clone: Other DNA sequences from this sample encode an identical CDR3 as well. The rearrangement links TRBV7-2 to TRBJ2-5; 7 nucleotides line up with TRBD1. V lost 5 bases and J lost 2; bases outside the gene matches: 8. This CDR3 has 15 amino acids. Per germline, CDR1 SGHTA and CDR2 FQGNSA. The CDR3 coding sequence is TGTGCCAGCAGCCTCGCCGGGACAGCTCAAGAGACCCAGTACTTC. Encoded protein: CASSLAGTAQETQYF.

This clone was recorded once. The chain is built from TRBV5-1 and TRBJ2-1; 8 bases match TRBD2. The CDR3 loop spans 16 amino acids. Losses at the gene ends were 0 bases for V and 4 bases for J; bases not matched to a gene: 6. The germline CDR1 and CDR2 sequences are SGHRS and YFSETQ. CDR3 sequence (DNA): TGCGCCAGCAGCTTGGAAGCGGGGGTCTGGTACAATGAGCAGTTCTTC. This encodes CASSLEAGVWYNEQFF.